A selection of T cell receptor beta chains follows, all from one sample in a study of T cells in Graves' hyperthyroidism and ophthalmopathy. TCRdb re-called the multiplex PCR reads with MiXCR, one entry per CDR3 protein. The table includes a few hundred thousand distinct CDR3 sequences, just under 15% detected once. Sequenced: blood. The receptors were sampled from a woman aged 25-40 years with Graves' hyperthyroidism. Both conserved end residues are part of each CDR3. A D gene is named only where the DNA matches it firmly. Size is omitted from some rows. Given values are once, few, many or a class for expanded clones.

j_call v_call d_call clone_size cdr3_nt cdr3_aa
TRBJ1-2 TRBV28 - many TGTGCCAGCAGTTCCTTGGGGGCCTATGGCTACACCTTC CASSSLGAYGYTF
TRBJ2-7 TRBV11-3 TRBD1 - TGTGCCAGCAGCTTAACCGGGACAGGGAAACACGAGCAGTACTTC CASSLTGTGKHEQYF
TRBJ1-2 TRBV19 - - TGTGCCAGTAGTATAACCCCTAATACCGCTCGACAGATGGAGGGCACCTTC CASSITPNTARQMEGTF
TRBJ1-2 TRBV25-1 - few TGTGCCAGCAGTGATAGTGGGTCCCGACGTACTAACTATGGCTACACCTTC CASSDSGSRRTNYGYTF
TRBJ2-5 TRBV7-9 - many TGTGCCAGCAGCCGCCGTAATGAAGAGACCCAGTACTTC CASSRRNEETQYF
TRBJ2-7 TRBV28 - many TGTGCCAGCTCTAGGGTGGTCGACGAGCAGTACTTC CASSRVVDEQYF
TRBJ1-2 TRBV28 - many TGTGCCAGCAGTTTATTAACAGGCTATGGCTACACCTTC CASSLLTGYGYTF
TRBJ2-4 TRBV2 - - TGTGCCAGCTCGGCAGGTCGAACCAAAAACATTCAGTACTTC CASSAGRTKNIQYF
TRBJ2-5 TRBV7-9 TRBD1 many TGTGCCAGCAGCTCACAGACAGGGACGGAGACCCAGTACTTC CASSSQTGTETQYF
TRBJ2-7 TRBV5-4 - - TGTGCCAGCAGCTTTCCACAGGCTAGGAGCTCCTACGAGCAGTACTTC CASSFPQARSSYEQYF
TRBJ2-3 TRBV2 - many TGTGCCAGCACCCGACGGGAGATCACAGATACGCAGTATTTT CASTRREITDTQYF
TRBJ2-7 TRBV9 TRBD1 - TGTGCCAGCAGCGGGACCATCGGGACAGGGTTCTACGAGCAGTACTTC CASSGTIGTGFYEQYF
TRBJ2-5 TRBV5-1 - few TGCGCCAGCAGCCTCCGGGGCGGCGCTAGGGGGGAGACCCAGTACTTC CASSLRGGARGETQYF
TRBJ2-7 TRBV6-1 - many TGTGCCAGCAGTGAGCTAGGGGTGGGGTCCTACGAGCAGTACTTC CASSELGVGSYEQYF
TRBJ2-7 TRBV7-2 - few TGTGCCAGCAGCACATCTCTAGCATCCGAGCAGTACTTC CASSTSLASEQYF
TRBJ2-1 TRBV11-2 - many TGTGCCAGCAGCTTAGCGAGACAGGCCCCCTACAATGAGCAGTTCTTC CASSLARQAPYNEQFF
TRBJ1-2 TRBV2 - many TGTGCCAGCAGTGAAGGGTTGGGTGGGGGCTACACCTTC CASSEGLGGGYTF
TRBJ2-7 TRBV24-1 TRBD2 many TGTGCCACCAGTGACCCGGGGGGACTAGCACCTTACGAGCAGTACTTC CATSDPGGLAPYEQYF
TRBJ2-7 TRBV14 TRBD1 few TGTGCCAGCAGCCGACAGGGGGCAGTGAGCGACGAGCAGTACTTC CASSRQGAVSDEQYF
TRBJ2-7 TRBV7-9 TRBD1 many TGTGCCAGCAGCTTAATGGGACAGGGGGCCAAACGATCCTACGAGCAGTACTTC CASSLMGQGAKRSYEQYF
TRBJ2-2 TRBV11-3 - - TGTGCCAGCAGCTTAGATGCCGGGGCGGGTAGGGAGCTGTTTTTT CASSLDAGAGRELFF
TRBJ2-1 TRBV29-1 TRBD2 many TGCAGCGAGACTAGCGGGGCCTACAATGAGCAGTTCTTC CSETSGAYNEQFF
TRBJ2-4 TRBV19 - few TGTGCCAGTAGTATAAAAGGGAGAAACATTCAGTACTTC CASSIKGRNIQYF
TRBJ2-2 TRBV6-2/TRBV6-3 TRBD1 few TGTGCCGGCAGGCCGACAGGGACCACCGGGGAGCTGTTTTTT CAGRPTGTTGELFF
TRBJ2-1 TRBV5-1 TRBD2 many TGCGCCAGCAGCTTAACAGCGGGGGTAAATGAGCAGTTCTTC CASSLTAGVNEQFF
TRBJ2-1 TRBV7-8 TRBD2 many TGTGCCAGCAGCGCTGGGACTAGCGGAAGCTCCTACAATGAGCAGTTCTTC CASSAGTSGSSYNEQFF
TRBJ2-7 TRBV27 TRBD2 many TGTGCCAGCAGTTATCGATCTCCCGGGACTAGCGGGAGTCCTTACGAGCAGTACTTC CASSYRSPGTSGSPYEQYF
TRBJ2-1 TRBV27 - many TGTGCCAGCTCTACGGGGGCCCTTGAGCAGTTCTTC CASSTGALEQFF
TRBJ2-1 TRBV7-9 - few TGTGCCAGCAGCTTAGCGTCCAGGGGCCTCCTATCCTACAATGAGCAGTTCTTC CASSLASRGLLSYNEQFF
TRBJ2-7 TRBV5-5 - - TGTGCCAGCAGCTTTGACGTAACTTACGAGCAGTACTTC CASSFDVTYEQYF
TRBJ1-4 TRBV28 - - TGTGCCAGCAGCACCGGGACGGCAACTAATGAAAAACTGTTTTTT CASSTGTATNEKLFF
TRBJ2-7 TRBV27 - - TGTGCCAGCAGCTGGGGATCGGGGGCGGGCGAGCAGTACTTC CASSWGSGAGEQYF
TRBJ2-1 TRBV4-1 - - TGCGCCAGCAGCCAACCGACAGGATCCGCCAATGAGCAGTTCTTC CASSQPTGSANEQFF
TRBJ1-1 TRBV20-1 - many TGCAGTGCTAGTGAGGCCCTTGGACAGACTGAAGCTTTCTTT CSASEALGQTEAFF
TRBJ1-1 TRBV29-1 - - TGCAGCGTTGTGGGGGGAGCGAACACTGAAGCTTTCTTT CSVVGGANTEAFF
TRBJ2-3 TRBV3-1 - many TGTGCCAGCAGCCAAGATCGGCAACCCCGGGGGGATACGCAGTATTTT CASSQDRQPRGDTQYF
TRBJ2-7 TRBV28 - many TGTGCCAGCAGTTGGGCCCCTCTGGGAAAGGGGCCCTACGAGCAGTACTTC CASSWAPLGKGPYEQYF
TRBJ2-7 TRBV28 - - TGTGCCAGCAGTTTTTCAGCGCCAACCTACGAGCAGTACTTC CASSFSAPTYEQYF
TRBJ2-3 TRBV29-1 - - TGCAGCGTTGACCCCATGCAAGGAGATACGCAGTATTTT CSVDPMQGDTQYF
TRBJ2-7 TRBV3-1 TRBD2 many TGTGCCAGCAGCCAGGGACTAGCGGGAGCAGGCTACGAGCAGTACTTC CASSQGLAGAGYEQYF
TRBJ2-7 TRBV20-1 - few TGCAGTGCTAGTGATGTTTTGTCTTCACCTCTTCTCGAGCAGTACTTC CSASDVLSSPLLEQYF
TRBJ2-5 TRBV2 - many TGTGCCAGCAGATCCAACCCAGGGGTGCAGGAGACCCAGTACTTC CASRSNPGVQETQYF
TRBJ2-2 TRBV5-5 - - TGTGCCAGCAGCTTAGTAGCGATCACCGGGGAGCTGTTTTTT CASSLVAITGELFF
TRBJ2-3 TRBV20-1 TRBD2 - TGCAGTGCTAGAGATAATGGACTAGCGGGAGCGGGCACAGATACGCAGTATTTT CSARDNGLAGAGTDTQYF
TRBJ2-7 TRBV5-1 - - TGCGCCAGCGGCTTAGGGCAAACCTACGAGCAGTACTTC CASGLGQTYEQYF
TRBJ1-6 TRBV28 TRBD1 many TGTGCCAGCAGGGGACAGGGGGGGCATTCACCCCTCCACTTT CASRGQGGHSPLHF
TRBJ1-1 TRBV5-1 TRBD1 many TGCGCCAGCAGCTGGACCCGGGACAGGGGGATTGGGACTGAAGCTTTCTTT CASSWTRDRGIGTEAFF
TRBJ2-1 TRBV20-1 - many TGCAGTGCTCCCGGACTGGGATACAATGAGCAGTTCTTC CSAPGLGYNEQFF
TRBJ2-4 TRBV29-1 - many TGCAGCGTGACGCCCGACAGAAACATTCAGTACTTC CSVTPDRNIQYF
TRBJ2-5 TRBV2 - many TGTGCCAGCAGCGCCGGGACAAGCCCCCAAGAGACCCAGTACTTC CASSAGTSPQETQYF
TRBJ2-3 TRBV29-1 TRBD2 - TGCAGCGTCGCCGGGACTACAAGCACAGATACGCAGTATTTT CSVAGTTSTDTQYF
TRBJ2-7 TRBV28 - - TGTGCCAGCAGTTTGGCAGAAGAGCAGTACTTC CASSLAEEQYF
TRBJ2-1 TRBV24-1 TRBD2 - TGTGCCACCACAGCCGCCGCCGGGACTAGCGAGAACAATGAGCAGTTCTTC CATTAAAGTSENNEQFF
TRBJ2-7 TRBV30 - many TGTGCCTGGAGCGTCACAGGTGGGGTCGAGCAGTACTTC CAWSVTGGVEQYF
TRBJ2-2 TRBV5-5 TRBD1 few TGTGCCAGCAGCCCGACAGGGGGCTACACCGGGGAGCTGTTTTTT CASSPTGGYTGELFF
TRBJ1-1 TRBV28 - many TGTGCCAGCAGCCTGGCTCAGTTGAACACTGAAGCTTTCTTT CASSLAQLNTEAFF
TRBJ2-5 TRBV5-1 TRBD2 many TGCGCCAGCAGCTCGGGACTAGCCGTGTCCCAGTACTTC CASSSGLAVSQYF